The clone carrying this T cell receptor beta chain was found once. CDR3 length: 12 amino acids. CDR1 is MDHEN, CDR2 SYDVKM, per germline. V shed 4 bases and J 8 bases; nucleotides not matched to a gene: 1. This entry belongs to a study of blood T cell repertoires in COVID-19. TCRdb's table, derived via immunoSEQ multiplex PCR, lists solely in-frame clones and lacks some. Among about 140,000 clones listed, 84% were seen once. This chain links TRBV28 with TRBJ2-1; 8 bases are a match to TRBD1. The specimen was peripheral blood. The clonotype was recovered from a man aged 55 to 70 with active or convalescent COVID-19. The CDR3 DNA sequence: TGTGCCAGCAGTTCACAGGGGGATGAGCAGTTCTTC. This translates into CASSSQGDEQFF.